This section outlines one T cell receptor (beta chain) sequence together with its context. Its cognate antigen has yet to be identified. No clone much larger than this one lies a single base away; base qualities are absent. The V end gives up 6 bases and the J end 0 bases, leaving 5 bases in the junction not matched to a gene. Its CDR3 holds 15 amino acids, cysteine through phenylalanine. The retained sequence is limited to the CDR3, 45 bases, with the frame set at the first base. CDR1 and CDR2 are read off the germline V gene as MNHNS and SASEGT. The tumors sampled were post-treatment primary, local recurrence and metastasis specimens taken from patients with a poor prognosis. This entry belongs to a study of the immune and genomic landscape of osteosarcoma (dated by TCRdb to about 2020). Notes on the research overall: The overall cohort included a few dozen pediatric and adult patients with high-grade osteosarcoma, and the median age at diagnosis was around 28 years (range about 5-90). In the overall cohort, under 65% of patients were male, and localized disease at diagnosis was presented by around 77% of patients. The cohort was enriched for poor-risk disease, as unfavorable pathologic response to standard therapy was shown in 73% of the cohort and 67% of the cohort were deceased. To characterize the osteosarcoma immunogenomic landscape, the TCR sequencing results were combined with transcriptome, protein array and immunostaining data. Osteosarcoma specimens were profiled with whole genome, RNA and T-cell receptor sequencing plus immunohistochemistry and reverse phase protein arrays so that immunogenic potential could be defined. Two samples from the same tumor site were contributed by each of a few patients. The goal of the study was to explain why immune checkpoint inhibitors show limited clinical activity in osteosarcoma. Study-wide conclusions, independent of this receptor: Clonality benchmarks came from external normal skin and healthy peripheral blood data rather than matched normal tissue. Alongside the frozen tumor specimens, matched blood was collected from only a couple of patients. Overall, productive TCR clonality was low, with a mean of 0.09 and a maximum of 0.3, which suggests limited clonal expansion of T cells. Sample size was not determined by any statistical method, because osteosarcoma is rare and every possible sample was collected. In five cases, the repertoire was dominated by a single hyperexpanded clone, and fewer than 100 T-cell clonotypes were detected in all five cases. TCR productive clonality was greater in the immune-hot C3 cluster than in the cold C1 cluster, although TCR productive clonality remained low overall.

TCR beta chain CDR3 regions were immunosequenced using the ImmunoSEQ Assay (Adaptive Biotechnologies). From the authors' description of their analysis: The ImmunoSEQ Analyzer platform was used to export TCRB rearrangements, read counts, read proportions and gene usage. T-cell clonality was computed as 1 minus Pielou's evenness on productive rearrangements. Clonal space homeostasis binned clonotypes as rare, small, medium, large or hyperexpanded (0.01 to 1 of the repertoire). TCR productive clonality was compared across immune clusters C1, C2 and C3 using the Wilcoxon rank sum test. TCRdb limited this immuneACCESS table to in-frame rearrangements with V and J called. A share of clones is missing; checked studies link under half to unresolved V genes, and the rest is unexplained. Clonal size and the V and J genes are those of that table, whereas D and trimming came from the DNA. A total of thousands of clones appear in this sample, about two thirds of them only once. The ten largest clones represent approximately 16% of the sample.

This TCR came from a human donor with osteosarcoma. The sample taken for sequencing was osteosarcoma tumor tissue from the lung. The chain employs TRBV6-1 and TRBJ2-1, with TRBD2 matching 7 junction bases. The base sequence is TGTGCCAGCAGGCTAGCGGACGGCTCCTACAATGAGCAGTTCTTC. Its protein reads: CASRLADGSYNEQFF.